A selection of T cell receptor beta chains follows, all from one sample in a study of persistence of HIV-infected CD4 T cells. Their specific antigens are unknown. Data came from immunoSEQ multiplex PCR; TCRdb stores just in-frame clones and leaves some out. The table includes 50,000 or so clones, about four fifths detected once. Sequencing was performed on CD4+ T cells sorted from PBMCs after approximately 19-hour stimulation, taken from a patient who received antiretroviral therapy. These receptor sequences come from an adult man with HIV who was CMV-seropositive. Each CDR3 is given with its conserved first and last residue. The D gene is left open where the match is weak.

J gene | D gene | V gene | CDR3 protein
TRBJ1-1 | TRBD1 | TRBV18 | CASSPDRTGRRGSNTEAFF
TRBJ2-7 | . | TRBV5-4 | CASSLVGGMNSYEQYF
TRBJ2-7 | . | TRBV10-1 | CASSDKGLGTYEQYF
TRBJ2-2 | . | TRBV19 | CASSIVSGGNTGELFF
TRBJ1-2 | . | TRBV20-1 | CSASLGGYGYTF
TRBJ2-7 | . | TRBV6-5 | CASRGSGAEQYF
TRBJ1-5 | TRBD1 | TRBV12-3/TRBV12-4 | CASAGQSNQPQHF
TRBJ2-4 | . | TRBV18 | CASSLRDPTMDIQYF
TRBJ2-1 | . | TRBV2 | CASSEWVYEQFF
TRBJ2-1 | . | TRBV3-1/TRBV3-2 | CASSQDLGSYNEQFF
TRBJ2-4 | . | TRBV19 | CASTARLAYPYIQYF
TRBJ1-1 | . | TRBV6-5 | CASRLLGGRNTEAFF
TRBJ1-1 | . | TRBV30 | CAWSVKRSVNTEAFF
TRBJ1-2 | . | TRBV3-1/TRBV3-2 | CASSPNGGVRGYTF
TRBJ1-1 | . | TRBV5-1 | CASSFGSRQQEAFF